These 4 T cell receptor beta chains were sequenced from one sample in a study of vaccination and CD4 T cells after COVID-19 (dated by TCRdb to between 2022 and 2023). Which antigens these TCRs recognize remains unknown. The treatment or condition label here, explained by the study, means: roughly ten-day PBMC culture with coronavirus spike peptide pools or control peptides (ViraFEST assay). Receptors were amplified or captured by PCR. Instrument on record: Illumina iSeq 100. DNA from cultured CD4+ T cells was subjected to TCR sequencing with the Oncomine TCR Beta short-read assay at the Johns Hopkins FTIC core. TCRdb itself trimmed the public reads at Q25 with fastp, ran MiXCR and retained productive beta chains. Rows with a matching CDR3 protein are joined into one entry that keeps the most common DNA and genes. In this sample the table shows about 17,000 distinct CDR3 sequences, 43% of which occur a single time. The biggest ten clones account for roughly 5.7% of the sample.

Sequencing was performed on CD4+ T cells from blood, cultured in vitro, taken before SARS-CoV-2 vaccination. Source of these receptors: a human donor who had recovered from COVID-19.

The CDR3 sequence: CASSPSGQGPFDEQFF. The DNA of the CDR3 is TGTGCCAGCTCACCATCGGGACAGGGTCCCTTCGATGAGCAGTTCTTC. V usage is TRBV18 and J usage is TRBJ2-1; 9 bases line up with TRBD1. Germline values: CDR1 KGHSH, CDR2 LQKENI. J gave up 8 bases and V 2 bases, and 10 bases lay outside the gene matches. The CDR3 has 16 amino acids.

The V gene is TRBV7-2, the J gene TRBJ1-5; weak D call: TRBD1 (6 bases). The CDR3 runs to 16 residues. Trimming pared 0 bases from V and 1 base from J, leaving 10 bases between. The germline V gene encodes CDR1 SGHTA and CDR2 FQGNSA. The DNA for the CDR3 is TGTGCCAGCAGCTTAGCGGTCGACAGGAGCAATCAGCCCCAGCATTTT. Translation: CASSLAVDRSNQPQHF.

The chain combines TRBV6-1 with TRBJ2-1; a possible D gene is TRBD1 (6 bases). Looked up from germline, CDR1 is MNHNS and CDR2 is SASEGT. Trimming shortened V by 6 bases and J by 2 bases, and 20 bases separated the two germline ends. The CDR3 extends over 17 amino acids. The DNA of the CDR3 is TGTGCCAGCAGCGAAAGAGCAGGGGTCCTGGCCTACAATGAGCAGTTCTTC. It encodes CASSERAGVLAYNEQFF.

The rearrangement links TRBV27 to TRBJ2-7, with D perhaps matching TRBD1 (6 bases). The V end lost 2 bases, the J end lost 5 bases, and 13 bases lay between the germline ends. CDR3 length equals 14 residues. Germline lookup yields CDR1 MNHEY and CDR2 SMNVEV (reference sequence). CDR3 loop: CASSLARGRNEQYF. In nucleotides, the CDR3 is TGTGCCAGCAGTTTAGCCAGGGGTCGGAACGAGCAGTACTTC.